Each of the 8 T cell receptor beta chains below was sequenced from the same sample in a study of blood T cell repertoires in COVID-19 (dated by TCRdb to about 2020). The method was the immunoSEQ multiplex PCR assay. This is the immuneACCESS table as TCRdb keeps it, with only in-frame sequences that have V and J called. A part of the clones is gone; compared with another copy, unresolved V genes explain less than half, and the rest is unexplained. This sample gives some 150,000 clones in total; under 90% of them show up just once. Jointly, the top ten make up over 7.5% of the sample. Sequenced sample: peripheral blood. These receptors all come from a woman aged 60-75 years with active or convalescent COVID-19.

CDR3 in amino acids: CASSKTSGHPGQYF. The CDR3 nucleotides read TGTGCCAGCAGCAAGACTAGCGGCCACCCGGGGCAGTACTTC. The chain uses TRBV21-1 and TRBJ2-7; TRBD2 is taken as the D call from the table, unchecked against the DNA. TRBV21-1 is listed as a pseudogene. This CDR3 contains 14 residues.

This chain links TRBV6-5 with TRBJ1-5; TRBD1 agrees at 7 bases. This CDR3 region has 14 residues. In germline, CDR1 is MNHEY, CDR2 SVGAGI. The trim removed 5 bases at V and 0 bases at J, leaving 1 base unmatched. In DNA, the CDR3 is TGTGCCAGCAGTCGGGACAGTAGCAATCAGCCCCAGCATTTT. Translating it yields CASSRDSSNQPQHF.

This clone occurred once. The CDR3 spells CAIRDRVGSYEQYF. DNA for the CDR3: TGTGCCATCCGAGACAGGGTCGGGTCCTACGAGCAGTACTTC. The gene calls are TRBV10-3 and TRBJ2-7; 7 positions agree with TRBD1. Trimming at V came to 8 bases and at J to 1 base, leaving 8 bases not matched to a gene. CDR3 length: 14 amino acids. Germline CDR1 reads ENHRY; CDR2 reads SYGVKD.

The chain has TRBV5-1 and TRBJ1-1; 7 nucleotides align to TRBD1. J gave up 0 bases and V 0 bases, and 5 bases lay outside the gene matches. Germline CDR1 reads SGHRS; CDR2 reads YFSETQ. The CDR3 loop spans 16 amino acids. For the CDR3, the DNA is TGCGCCAGCAGCTTGGAAGGGGGCCTGCTGAACACTGAAGCTTTCTTT. Translation: CASSLEGGLLNTEAFF.

The chain links TRBV7-2 to TRBJ2-5; TRBD2 agrees at 7 bases. This CDR3 has 14 amino acids. With 5 bases clipped from V and 3 bases from J, the junction kept 6 bases outside the gene matches. Per the germline V gene, CDR1 is SGHTA and CDR2 is FQGNSA. As DNA, the CDR3 is TGTGCCAGCAGCCCACCCGGGACTAAAGAGACCCAGTACTTC. Translating it yields CASSPPGTKETQYF.

The CDR3 protein is CASSSLAGRGSYEQYF. The CDR3 nucleotides read TGTGCCAGCAGTTCCTTAGCGGGAAGGGGCTCCTACGAGCAGTACTTC. The chain combines TRBV27 with TRBJ2-7; 8 nucleotides line up with TRBD2. CDR3 length equals 16 residues. Trimming took 4 bases from V and 0 from J; bases not matched to a gene: 8. Germline V gene sequence: CDR1 MNHEY, CDR2 SMNVEV (reference sequence).

This clone was recorded a few times. This rearrangement joins TRBV7-2 to TRBJ1-5, with 7 bases lining up with TRBD1. V was pared by 5 bases and J by 3 bases, with 7 bases of the junction left unmatched. Germline values: CDR1 SGHTA, CDR2 FQGNSA. The CDR3 is made up of 15 amino acids. The CDR3 DNA reads as TGTGCCAGCAGCCAACTTGGGACAGACAATCAGCCCCAGCATTTT. It translates to CASSQLGTDNQPQHF.

V and J are TRBV5-1 and TRBJ1-3; TRBD1 agrees at 8 bases. Germline V lookup: CDR1 SGHRS, CDR2 YFSETQ. V dropped 0 bases and J dropped 0; count of bases not matched to a gene: 2. The CDR3 sequence is 16 residues long. The CDR3 protein is CASSLDDRGSGNTIYF. The CDR3 DNA sequence: TGCGCCAGCAGCTTGGACGACAGGGGCTCTGGAAACACCATATATTTT.